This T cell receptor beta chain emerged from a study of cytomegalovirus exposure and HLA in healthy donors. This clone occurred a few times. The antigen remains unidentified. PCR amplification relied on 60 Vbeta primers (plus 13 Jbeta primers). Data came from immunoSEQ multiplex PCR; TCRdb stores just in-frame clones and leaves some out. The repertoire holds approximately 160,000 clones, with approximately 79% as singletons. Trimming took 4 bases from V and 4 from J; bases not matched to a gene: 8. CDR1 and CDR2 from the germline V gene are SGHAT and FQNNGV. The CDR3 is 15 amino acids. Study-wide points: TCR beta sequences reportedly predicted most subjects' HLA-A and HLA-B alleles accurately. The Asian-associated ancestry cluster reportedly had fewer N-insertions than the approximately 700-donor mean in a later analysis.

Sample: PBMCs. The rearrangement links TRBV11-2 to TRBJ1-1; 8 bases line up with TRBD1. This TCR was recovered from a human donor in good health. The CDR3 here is CASSSYGQGSTEAFF. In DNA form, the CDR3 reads TGTGCCAGCAGCTCCTATGGACAGGGAAGCACTGAAGCTTTCTTT.